The clone carrying this TCR beta chain has only a few counts. Its matching antigen is unknown. The data are from a study of T cells in Graves' hyperthyroidism and ophthalmopathy. Findings and limits, study-wide: Through a model of 13 V-J features, ophthalmopathy was separated from stable hyperthyroidism.

Amplification yielded TCR beta CDR3 regions, with RNA transcripts as the source. The HTBI primer set drove a first-round RT-PCR of the TCR CDR3. Via MiXCR, TCRdb re-called the multiplex PCR reads, giving one row per CDR3 protein. The sample lists roughly 750,000 distinct CDR3 sequences; roughly 15% were seen once. Patients were excluded for uncontrolled infection, other autoimmune disease, pregnancy or lactation. CDR3 length: 17 residues. Germline V gives CDR1 SGHTA, CDR2 FQGNSA. The V gene end was trimmed by 3 bases and the J gene end by 2 bases; junction bases not matched to a gene: 6. The sequencing input was blood. The receptor was derived from a man aged 18 to 29 with Graves' hyperthyroidism. This chain joins TRBV7-2 and TRBJ2-2; the match to TRBD2 covers 10 bases. DNA of the CDR3: TGTGCCAGCAGCTTCCGTAGCGGGAGGATAAACACCGGGGAGCTGTTTTTT. Translating it yields CASSFRSGRINTGELFF.